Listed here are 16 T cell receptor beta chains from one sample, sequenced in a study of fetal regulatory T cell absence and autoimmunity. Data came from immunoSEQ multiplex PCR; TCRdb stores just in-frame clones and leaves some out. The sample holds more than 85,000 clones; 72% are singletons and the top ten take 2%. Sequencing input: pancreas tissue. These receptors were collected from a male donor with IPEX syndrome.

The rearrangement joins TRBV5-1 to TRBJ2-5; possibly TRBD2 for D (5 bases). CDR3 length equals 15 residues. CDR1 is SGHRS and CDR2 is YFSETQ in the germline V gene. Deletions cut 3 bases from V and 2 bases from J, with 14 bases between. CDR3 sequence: CASSWRTGKQETQYF. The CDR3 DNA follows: TGCGCCAGCAGCTGGAGGACCGGAAAACAAGAGACCCAGTACTTC. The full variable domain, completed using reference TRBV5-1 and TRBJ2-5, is KAGVTQTPRYLIKTRGQQVTLSCSPISGHRSVSWYQQTPGQGLQFLFEYFSETQRNKGNFPGRFSGRQFSNSRSEMNVSTLELGDSALYLCASSWRTGKQETQYFGPGTRLLVL.

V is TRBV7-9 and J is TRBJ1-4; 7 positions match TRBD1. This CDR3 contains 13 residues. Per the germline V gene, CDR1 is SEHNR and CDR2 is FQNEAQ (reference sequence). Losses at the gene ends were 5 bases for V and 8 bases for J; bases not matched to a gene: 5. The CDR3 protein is CASSTGDREKLFF. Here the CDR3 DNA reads TGTGCCAGCAGCACAGGGGATCGGGAAAAACTGTTTTTT.

The CDR3 DNA reads as TGTGCCAGCAGTGCACAGGGTTTCGCTCTACGTAATGAAAAACTGTTTTTT. It is translated as CASSAQGFALRNEKLFF. V gene TRBV6-1 combines with J gene TRBJ1-4, with TRBD1 as a possible D gene (6 bases). Trimming took 4 bases from V and 4 from J, leaving 19 bases between them. The CDR3 is made up of 17 amino acids. CDR1 is MNHNS, CDR2 SASEGT, per germline.

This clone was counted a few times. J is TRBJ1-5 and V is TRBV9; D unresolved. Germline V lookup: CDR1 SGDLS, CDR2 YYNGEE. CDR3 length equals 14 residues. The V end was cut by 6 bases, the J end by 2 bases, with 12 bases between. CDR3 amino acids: CASKTGQGNQPQHF. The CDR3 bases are TGTGCCAGCAAAACCGGGCAGGGCAATCAGCCCCAGCATTTT.

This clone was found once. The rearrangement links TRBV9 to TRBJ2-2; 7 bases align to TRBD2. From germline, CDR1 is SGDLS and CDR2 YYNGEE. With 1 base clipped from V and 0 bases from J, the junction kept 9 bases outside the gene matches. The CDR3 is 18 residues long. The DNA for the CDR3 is TGTGCCAGCAGCGTAACGACTAGCTTATGGACGAACACCGGGGAGCTGTTTTTT. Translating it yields CASSVTTSLWTNTGELFF. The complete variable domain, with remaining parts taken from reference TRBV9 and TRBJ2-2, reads DSGVTQTPKHLITATGQRVTLRCSPRSGDLSVYWYQQSLDQGLQFLIQYYNGEERAKGNILERFSAQQFPDLHSELNLSSLELGDSALYFCASSVTTSLWTNTGELFFGEGSRLTVL.

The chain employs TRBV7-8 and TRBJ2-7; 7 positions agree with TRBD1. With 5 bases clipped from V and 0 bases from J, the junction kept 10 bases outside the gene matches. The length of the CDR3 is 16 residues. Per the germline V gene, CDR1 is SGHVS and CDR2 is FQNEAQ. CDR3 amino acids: CASSKRQGPYSYEQYF. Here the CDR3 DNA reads TGTGCCAGCAGCAAGCGACAGGGCCCCTACTCCTACGAGCAGTACTTC.

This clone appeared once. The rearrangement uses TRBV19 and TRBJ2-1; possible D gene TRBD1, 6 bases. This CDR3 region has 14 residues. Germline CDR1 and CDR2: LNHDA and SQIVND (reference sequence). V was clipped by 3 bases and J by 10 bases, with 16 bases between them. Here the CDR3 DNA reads TGTGCCAGTAGTATCAGTAAGGGGGTTCGGGAGCAGTTCTTC. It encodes CASSISKGVREQFF.

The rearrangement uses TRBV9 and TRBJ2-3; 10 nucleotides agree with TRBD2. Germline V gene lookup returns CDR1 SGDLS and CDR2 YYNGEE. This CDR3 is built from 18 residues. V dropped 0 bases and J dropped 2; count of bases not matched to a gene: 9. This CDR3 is CASSVGLSGGALTDTQYF. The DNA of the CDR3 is TGTGCCAGCAGCGTAGGGTTAAGCGGGGGGGCCCTCACAGATACGCAGTATTTT.

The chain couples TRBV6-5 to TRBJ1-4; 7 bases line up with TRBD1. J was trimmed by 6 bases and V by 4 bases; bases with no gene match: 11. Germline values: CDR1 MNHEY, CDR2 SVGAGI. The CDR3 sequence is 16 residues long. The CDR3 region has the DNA TGTGCCAGCAGTTTTGGACAGGAAACAACCCATGAAAAACTGTTTTTT. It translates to CASSFGQETTHEKLFF.

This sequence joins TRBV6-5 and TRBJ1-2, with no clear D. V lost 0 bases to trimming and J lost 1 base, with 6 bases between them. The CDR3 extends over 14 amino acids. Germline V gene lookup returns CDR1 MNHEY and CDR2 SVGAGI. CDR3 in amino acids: CASSYSSLNYGYTF. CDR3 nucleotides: TGTGCCAGCAGTTACTCGTCCCTTAACTATGGCTACACCTTC.

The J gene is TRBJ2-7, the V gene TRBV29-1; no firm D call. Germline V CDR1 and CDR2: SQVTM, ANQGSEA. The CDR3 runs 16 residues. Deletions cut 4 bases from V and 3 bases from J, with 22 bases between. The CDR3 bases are TGCAGCGTTGCAAGCCCCCAACATAACCACGTCTACGAGCAGTACTTC. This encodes CSVASPQHNHVYEQYF.

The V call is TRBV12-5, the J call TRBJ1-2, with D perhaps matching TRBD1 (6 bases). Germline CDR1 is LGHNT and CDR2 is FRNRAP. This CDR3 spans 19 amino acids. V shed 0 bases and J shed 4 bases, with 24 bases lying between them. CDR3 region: CASGLVPKVRTVPTYGYTF. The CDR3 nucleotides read TGTGCTAGTGGTTTGGTGCCCAAGGTGCGGACAGTGCCCACCTATGGCTACACCTTC. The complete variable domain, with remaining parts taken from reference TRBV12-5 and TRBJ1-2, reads DARVTQTPRHKVTEMGQEVTMRCQPILGHNTVFWYRQTMMQGLELLAYFRNRAPLDDSGMPKDRFSAEMPDATLATLKIQPSEPRDSAVYFCASGLVPKVRTVPTYGYTFGSGTRLTVV.

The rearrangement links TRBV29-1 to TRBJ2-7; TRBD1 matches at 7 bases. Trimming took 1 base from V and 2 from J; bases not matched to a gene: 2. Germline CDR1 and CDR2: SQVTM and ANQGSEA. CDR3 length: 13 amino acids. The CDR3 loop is CSVEGDRAYEQYF. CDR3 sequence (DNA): TGCAGCGTTGAAGGAGACAGGGCCTACGAGCAGTACTTC.

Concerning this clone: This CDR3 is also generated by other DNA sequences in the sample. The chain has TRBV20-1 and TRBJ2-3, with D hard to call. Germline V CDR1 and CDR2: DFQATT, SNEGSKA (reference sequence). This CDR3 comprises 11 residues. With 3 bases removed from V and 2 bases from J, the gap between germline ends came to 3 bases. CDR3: CSARHTDTQYF. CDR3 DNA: TGCAGTGCTAGGCACACAGATACGCAGTATTTT.

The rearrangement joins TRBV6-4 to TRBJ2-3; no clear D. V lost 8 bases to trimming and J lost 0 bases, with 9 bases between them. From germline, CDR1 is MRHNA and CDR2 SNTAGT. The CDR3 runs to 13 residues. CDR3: CASFSPSTDTQYF. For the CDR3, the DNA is TGTGCCAGCTTTAGCCCCAGCACAGATACGCAGTATTTT.

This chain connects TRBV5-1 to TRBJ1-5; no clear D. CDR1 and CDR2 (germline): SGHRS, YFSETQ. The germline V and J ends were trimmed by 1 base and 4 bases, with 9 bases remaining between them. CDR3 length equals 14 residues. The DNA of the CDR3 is TGCGCCAGCAGCTTGTGGTCCATGAATCAGCCCCAGCATTTT. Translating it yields CASSLWSMNQPQHF.